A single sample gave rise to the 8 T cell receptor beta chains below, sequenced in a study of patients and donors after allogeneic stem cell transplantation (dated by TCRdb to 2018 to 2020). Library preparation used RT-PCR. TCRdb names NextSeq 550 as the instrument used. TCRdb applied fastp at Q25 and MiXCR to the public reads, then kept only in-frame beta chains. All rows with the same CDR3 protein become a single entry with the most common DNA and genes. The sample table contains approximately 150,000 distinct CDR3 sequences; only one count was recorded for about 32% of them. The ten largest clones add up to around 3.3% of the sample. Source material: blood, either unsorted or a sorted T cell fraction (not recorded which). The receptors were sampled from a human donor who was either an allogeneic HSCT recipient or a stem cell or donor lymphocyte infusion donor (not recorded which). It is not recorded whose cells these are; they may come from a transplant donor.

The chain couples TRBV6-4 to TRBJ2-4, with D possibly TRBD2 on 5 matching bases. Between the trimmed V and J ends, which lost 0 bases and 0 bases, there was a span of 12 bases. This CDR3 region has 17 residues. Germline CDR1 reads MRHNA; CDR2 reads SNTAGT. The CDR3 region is CASSDSNGVRAKNIQYF. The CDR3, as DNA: TGTGCCAGCAGTGACTCGAACGGGGTTCGAGCCAAAAACATTCAGTACTTC.

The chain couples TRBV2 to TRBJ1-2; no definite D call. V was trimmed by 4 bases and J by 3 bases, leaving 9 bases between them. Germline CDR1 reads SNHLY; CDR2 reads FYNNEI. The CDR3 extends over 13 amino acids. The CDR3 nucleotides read TGTGCCAGCAGTGTCCTGAGGGACTATGGCTACACCTTC. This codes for CASSVLRDYGYTF.

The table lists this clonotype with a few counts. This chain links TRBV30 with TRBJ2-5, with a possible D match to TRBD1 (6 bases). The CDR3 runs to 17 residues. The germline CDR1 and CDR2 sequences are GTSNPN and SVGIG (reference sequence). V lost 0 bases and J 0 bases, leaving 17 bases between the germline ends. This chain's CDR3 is CAWSVILGAVYQETQYF. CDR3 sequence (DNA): TGTGCCTGGAGTGTAATTTTGGGGGCGGTGTACCAAGAGACCCAGTACTTC.

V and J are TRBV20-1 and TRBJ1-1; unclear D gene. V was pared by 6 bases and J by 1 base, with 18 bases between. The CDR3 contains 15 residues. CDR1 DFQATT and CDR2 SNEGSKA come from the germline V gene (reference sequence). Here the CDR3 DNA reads TGCAGTGCCCGGGGTGGGATGAGGAGGAACACTGAAGCTTTCTTT. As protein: CSARGGMRRNTEAFF.

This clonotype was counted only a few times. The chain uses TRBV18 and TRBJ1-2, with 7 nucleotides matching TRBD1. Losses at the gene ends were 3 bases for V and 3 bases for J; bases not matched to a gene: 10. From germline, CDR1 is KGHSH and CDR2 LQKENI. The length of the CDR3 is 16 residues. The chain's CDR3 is CASSPWDSGDHYGYTF. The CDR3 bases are TGTGCCAGCTCACCTTGGGACAGCGGTGATCACTATGGCTACACCTTC. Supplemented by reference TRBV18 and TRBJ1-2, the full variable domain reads NAGVMQNPRHLVRRRGQEARLRCSPMKGHSHVYWYRQLPEEGLKFMVYLQKENIIDESGMPKERFSAEFPKEGPSILRIQQVVRGDSAAYFCASSPWDSGDHYGYTFGSGTRLTVV.

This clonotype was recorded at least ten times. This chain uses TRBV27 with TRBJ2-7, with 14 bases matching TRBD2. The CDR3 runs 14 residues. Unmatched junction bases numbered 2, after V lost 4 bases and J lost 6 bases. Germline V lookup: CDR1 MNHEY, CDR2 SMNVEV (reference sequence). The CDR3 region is CASSSGLAGAEQYF. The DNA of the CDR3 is TGTGCCAGCAGTTCGGGACTAGCGGGAGCCGAGCAGTACTTC.

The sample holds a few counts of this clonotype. The CDR3 DNA reads TGTGCCACCAGCAGAGATTCCCCTGGGACCTACGAGCAGTACTTC. It encodes CATSRDSPGTYEQYF. The J gene is TRBJ2-7, the V gene TRBV15; D gene ambiguous. CDR1 is LNHNV, CDR2 YYDKDF, per germline (reference sequence). V was pared by 0 bases and J by 2 bases, with 11 bases between. The CDR3 is made up of 15 amino acids.

The chain's CDR3 is CASSYSEKGQYF. The DNA of the CDR3 is TGTGCCAGCAGTTACTCGGAAAAGGGGCAGTACTTC. The gene calls are TRBV6-6 and TRBJ2-7; no clear D gene. CDR3 length equals 12 residues. Germline loops: CDR1 MNHNY, CDR2 SVGAGI (reference sequence). Between the trimmed V and J ends, which lost 0 bases and 9 bases, there was a span of 9 bases.